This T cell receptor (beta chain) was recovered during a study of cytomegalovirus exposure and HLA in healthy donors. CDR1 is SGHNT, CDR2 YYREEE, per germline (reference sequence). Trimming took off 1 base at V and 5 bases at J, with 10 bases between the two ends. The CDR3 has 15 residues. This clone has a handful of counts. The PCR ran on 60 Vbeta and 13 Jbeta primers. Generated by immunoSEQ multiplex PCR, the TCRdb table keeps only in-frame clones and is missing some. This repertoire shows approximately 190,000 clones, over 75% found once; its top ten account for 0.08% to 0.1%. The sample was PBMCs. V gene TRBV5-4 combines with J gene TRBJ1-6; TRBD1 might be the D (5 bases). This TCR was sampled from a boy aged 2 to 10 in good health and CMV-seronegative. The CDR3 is CASSLYQGNNSPLHF. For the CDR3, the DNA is TGTGCCAGCAGCTTGTACCAGGGCAATAATTCACCCCTCCACTTT.